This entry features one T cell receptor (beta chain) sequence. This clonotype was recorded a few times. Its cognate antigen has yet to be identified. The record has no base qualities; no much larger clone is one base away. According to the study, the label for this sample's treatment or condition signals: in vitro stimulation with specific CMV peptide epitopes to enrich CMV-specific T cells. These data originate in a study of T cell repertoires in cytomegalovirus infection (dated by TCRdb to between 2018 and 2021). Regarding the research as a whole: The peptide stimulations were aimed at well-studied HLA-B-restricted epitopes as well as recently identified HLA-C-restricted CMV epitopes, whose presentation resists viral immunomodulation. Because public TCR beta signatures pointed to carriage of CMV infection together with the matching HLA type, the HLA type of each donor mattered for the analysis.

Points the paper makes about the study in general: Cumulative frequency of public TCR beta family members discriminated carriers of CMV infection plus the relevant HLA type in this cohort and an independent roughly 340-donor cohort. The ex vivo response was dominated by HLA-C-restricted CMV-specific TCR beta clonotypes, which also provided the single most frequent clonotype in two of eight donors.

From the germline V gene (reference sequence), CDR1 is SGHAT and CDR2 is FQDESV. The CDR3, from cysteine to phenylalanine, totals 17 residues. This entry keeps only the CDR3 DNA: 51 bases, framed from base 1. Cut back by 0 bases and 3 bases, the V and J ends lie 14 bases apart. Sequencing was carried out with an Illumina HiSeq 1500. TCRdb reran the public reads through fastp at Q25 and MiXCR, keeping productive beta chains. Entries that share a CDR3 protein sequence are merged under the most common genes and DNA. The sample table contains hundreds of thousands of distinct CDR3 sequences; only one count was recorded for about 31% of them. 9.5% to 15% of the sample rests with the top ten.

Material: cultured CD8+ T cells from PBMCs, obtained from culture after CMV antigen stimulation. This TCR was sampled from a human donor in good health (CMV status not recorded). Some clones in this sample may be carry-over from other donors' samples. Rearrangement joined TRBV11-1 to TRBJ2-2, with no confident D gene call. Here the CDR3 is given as CASSLASTVMYTGELFF. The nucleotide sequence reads TGTGCCAGCAGCTTAGCCTCTACCGTAATGTACACCGGGGAGCTGTTTTTT.